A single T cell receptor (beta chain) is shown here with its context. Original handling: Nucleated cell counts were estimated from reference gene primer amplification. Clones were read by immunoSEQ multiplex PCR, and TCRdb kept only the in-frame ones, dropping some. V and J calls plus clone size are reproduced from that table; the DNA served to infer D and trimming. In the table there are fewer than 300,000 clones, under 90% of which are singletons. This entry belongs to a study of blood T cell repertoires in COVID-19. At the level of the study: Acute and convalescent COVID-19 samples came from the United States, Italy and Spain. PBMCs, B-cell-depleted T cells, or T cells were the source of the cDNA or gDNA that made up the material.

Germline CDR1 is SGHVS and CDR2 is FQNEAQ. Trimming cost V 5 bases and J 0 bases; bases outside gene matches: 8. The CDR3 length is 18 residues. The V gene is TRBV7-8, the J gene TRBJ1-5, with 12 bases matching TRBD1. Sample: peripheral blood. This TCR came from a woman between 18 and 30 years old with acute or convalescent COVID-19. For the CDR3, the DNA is TGTGCCAGCAGCCAAATTCCGGGACAGGGGGCTAGCAATCAGCCCCAGCATTTT. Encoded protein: CASSQIPGQGASNQPQHF.